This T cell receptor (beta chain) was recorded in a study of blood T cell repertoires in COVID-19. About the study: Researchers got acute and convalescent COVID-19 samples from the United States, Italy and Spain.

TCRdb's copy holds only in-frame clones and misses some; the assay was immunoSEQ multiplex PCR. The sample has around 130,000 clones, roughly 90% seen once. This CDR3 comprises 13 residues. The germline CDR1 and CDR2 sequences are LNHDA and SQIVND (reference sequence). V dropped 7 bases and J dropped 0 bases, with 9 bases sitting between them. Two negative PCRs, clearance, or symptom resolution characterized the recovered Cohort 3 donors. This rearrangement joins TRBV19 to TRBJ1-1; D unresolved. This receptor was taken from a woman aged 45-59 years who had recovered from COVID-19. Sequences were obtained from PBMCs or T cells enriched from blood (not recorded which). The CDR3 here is CASTPRLNTEAFF. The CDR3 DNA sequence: TGTGCCAGTACCCCGAGGTTGAACACTGAAGCTTTCTTT.